This T cell receptor (beta chain) is drawn from a study of blood T cell repertoires in COVID-19. Method: immunoSEQ multiplex PCR; TCRdb's copy keeps in-frame clones and lacks some. The data hold around 230,000 clones, with around 83% observed a single time. Sequenced material: peripheral blood. This clonotype was sampled from a woman at least 80 years old with acute or convalescent COVID-19.

The CDR3 nucleotides are TGTGCCAGTAGTGCCTCCAGGGGGCGCAATTCACCCCTCCACTTT. Amino acid sequence: CASSASRGRNSPLHF. V gene TRBV19 combines with J gene TRBJ1-6; 8 positions agree with TRBD1. CDR1 is LNHDA and CDR2 is SQIVND in the germline V gene (reference sequence). The CDR3 runs to 15 residues. V shed 5 bases and J 7 bases; nucleotides not matched to a gene: 7.